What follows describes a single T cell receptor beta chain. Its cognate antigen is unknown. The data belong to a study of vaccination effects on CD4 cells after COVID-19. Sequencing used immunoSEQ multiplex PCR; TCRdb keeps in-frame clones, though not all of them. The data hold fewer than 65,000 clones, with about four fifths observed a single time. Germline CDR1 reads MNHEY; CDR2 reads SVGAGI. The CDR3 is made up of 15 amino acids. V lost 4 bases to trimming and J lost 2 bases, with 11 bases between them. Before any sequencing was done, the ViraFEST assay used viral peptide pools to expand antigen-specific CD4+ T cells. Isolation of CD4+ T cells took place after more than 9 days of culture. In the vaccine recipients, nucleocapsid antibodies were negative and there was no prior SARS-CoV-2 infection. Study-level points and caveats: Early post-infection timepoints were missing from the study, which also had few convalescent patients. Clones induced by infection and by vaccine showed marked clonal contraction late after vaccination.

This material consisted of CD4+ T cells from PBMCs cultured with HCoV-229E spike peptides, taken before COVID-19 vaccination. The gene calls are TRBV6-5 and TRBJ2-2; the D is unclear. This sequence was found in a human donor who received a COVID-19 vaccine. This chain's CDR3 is CASSSLPSNTGELFF. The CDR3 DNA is TGTGCCAGCAGTTCTCTTCCTTCTAACACCGGGGAGCTGTTTTTT.